Sequencing of this T cell receptor (beta chain) was carried out in a study of blood T cell repertoires in COVID-19. Only in-frame clones appear in the TCRdb table, and some are missing; sequencing was by immunoSEQ multiplex PCR. This table has about 200,000 clones, roughly nine tenths appearing once. Trimming removed 1 base from V and 0 bases from J, with 13 bases in between. Germline V CDR1 and CDR2: KGHSH, LQKENI. CDR3 size: 17 residues. Sequencing used PBMCs or T cells enriched from blood (not recorded which). The chain recombines TRBV18 with TRBJ1-3; unclear D gene. This sequence originates from a woman between 18 and 30 years old who had recovered from COVID-19. CDR3 nucleotides: TGTGCCAGCTCACCACTGGAGGGATCTGTCTCTGGAAACACCATATATTTT. Protein: CASSPLEGSVSGNTIYF.